The rows below give T cell receptor beta chains drawn from one sample of a study of response to subunit inactivated influenza vaccine. TCRdb recomputed calls from the RT-PCR reads with MiXCR, one row per CDR3 protein. Here the sample spans roughly 700,000 distinct CDR3 sequences, 15% to 18% being singletons. The material sequenced was PBMCs from blood, taken 12 days after vaccination. The receptor set was obtained from a man aged 45-65 years who received an inactivated influenza vaccine. Each CDR3 is given with its conserved first and last residue. D genes are given only for firm matches. For some rows the clone size is stated as once, few or many, or as a class when expanded; others skip it.

.,TRBJ2-3,.,TRBV20-1,TGCAGTGTTCCGGTTCGCATCACAGATACGCAGTATTTT,CSVPVRITDTQYF
.,TRBJ2-1,once,TRBV2,TGTGCCAGCAGTGAACGCCAGGAAGGATACAATGAGCAGTTCTTC,CASSERQEGYNEQFF
TRBD1,TRBJ2-7,.,TRBV9,TGTGCCAGCAGCTCGACAGGGGCCCCCAACGAGCAGTACTTC,CASSSTGAPNEQYF
.,TRBJ2-1,.,TRBV5-1,TGCGCCAGCAGCTTGGAGGCTAGGTCCTTAGCCGAGCAGTTCTTC,CASSLEARSLAEQFF
TRBD2,TRBJ2-1,.,TRBV12-3/TRBV12-4,TGTGCCAGCAGTTTAGCCCATCTAGCGGGGGCCTACAATGAGCAGTTCTTC,CASSLAHLAGAYNEQFF
.,TRBJ1-2,few,TRBV10-3,TGTGCCATCAGCCCCGGGGGGGACCGAAATGGCTACACCTTC,CAISPGGDRNGYTF
TRBD2,TRBJ2-1,.,TRBV20-1,TGCAGTGCCTTACTAGCGTTCTACAATGAGCAGTTCTTC,CSALLAFYNEQFF
.,TRBJ2-5,few,TRBV20-1,TGCAGTGCCAATACTAGAAACCAAGAGACCCAGTACTTC,CSANTRNQETQYF
.,TRBJ1-4,.,TRBV5-5,TGTGCCAGCAGCTTGGAGGTCAGCCGAACTACTAATGAAAAACTGTTTTTT,CASSLEVSRTTNEKLFF
.,TRBJ1-3,.,TRBV7-2,TGTGCCAGCAGCTCCTTTGGTGGGGTCGGAAACACCATATATTTT,CASSSFGGVGNTIYF
.,TRBJ2-1,.,TRBV7-9,TGTGCCAGCAGCTTAGTGCCAGGCGCCCTTTCCTACAATGAGCAGTTCTTC,CASSLVPGALSYNEQFF
.,TRBJ2-6,few,TRBV5-1,TGCGCCAGCAGCTTGGCCTTCAACTCTGGGGCCAACGTCCTGACTTTC,CASSLAFNSGANVLTF
.,TRBJ2-1,few,TRBV14,TGTGCCAGCAGCCAAGATCTCGTGAGCTCCTACAATGAGCAGTTCTTC,CASSQDLVSSYNEQFF
TRBD2,TRBJ2-1,.,TRBV4-1,TGCGCCAGCAGCCAGATCGGGGGGGCCTTTGAGCAGTTCTTC,CASSQIGGAFEQFF
.,TRBJ1-1,.,TRBV5-1,TGCGCCAGCAGCCCCAGGGTTGGAGTCACTGAAGCTTTCTTT,CASSPRVGVTEAFF
TRBD1,TRBJ2-7,many,TRBV20-1,TGCAGTGCTTCCCGGACAGGGGGTCCCTACGAGCAGTACTTC,CSASRTGGPYEQYF
TRBD1,TRBJ2-7,.,TRBV5-1,TGCGCCAGCAGTACACTCCCCGGGACAGGGGCCTACGAGCAGTACTTC,CASSTLPGTGAYEQYF
.,TRBJ1-6,.,TRBV7-3,TGTGCCAGCAGCTTAACGGCAGCTTATAATTCACCCCTCCACTTT,CASSLTAAYNSPLHF
.,TRBJ2-3,many,TRBV5-1,TGCGCCAGCAGAGGGAGCACAGATACGCAGTATTTT,CASRGSTDTQYF
.,TRBJ2-5,few,TRBV3-1,TGTGCCAGCAGCCAAGATGTGGCGGGAAATAGGGAGACCCAGTACTTC,CASSQDVAGNRETQYF
TRBD2,TRBJ2-5,few,TRBV20-1,TGCAGTGCAGCCCCTATTACTAGCGGGAAAGAGACCCAGTACTTC,CSAAPITSGKETQYF
.,TRBJ2-1,few,TRBV7-8,TGTGCCAGCAGCTCAGGCATGGGTGAGCAGTTCTTC,CASSSGMGEQFF